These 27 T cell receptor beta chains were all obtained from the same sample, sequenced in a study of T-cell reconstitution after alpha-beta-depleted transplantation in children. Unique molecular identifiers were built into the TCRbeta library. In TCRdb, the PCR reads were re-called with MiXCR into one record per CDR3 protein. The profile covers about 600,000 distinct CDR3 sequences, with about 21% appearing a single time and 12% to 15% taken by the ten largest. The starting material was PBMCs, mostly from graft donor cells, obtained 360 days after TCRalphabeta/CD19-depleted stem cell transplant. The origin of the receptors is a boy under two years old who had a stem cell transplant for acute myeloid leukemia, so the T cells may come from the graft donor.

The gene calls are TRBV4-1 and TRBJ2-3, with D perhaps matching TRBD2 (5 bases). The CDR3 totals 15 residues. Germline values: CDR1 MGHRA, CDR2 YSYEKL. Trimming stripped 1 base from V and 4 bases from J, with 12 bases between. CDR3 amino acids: CASSQVLGEADTQYF. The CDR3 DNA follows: TGCGCCAGCAGCCAAGTCCTGGGAGAGGCAGATACGCAGTATTTT.

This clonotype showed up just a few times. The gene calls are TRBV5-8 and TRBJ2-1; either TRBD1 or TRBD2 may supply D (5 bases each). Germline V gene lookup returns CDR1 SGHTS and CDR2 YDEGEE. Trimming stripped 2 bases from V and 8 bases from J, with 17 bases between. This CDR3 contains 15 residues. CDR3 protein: CASSFVRDPRDEQFF. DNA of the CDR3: TGTGCCAGCAGCTTTGTCCGGGACCCAAGGGATGAGCAGTTCTTC.

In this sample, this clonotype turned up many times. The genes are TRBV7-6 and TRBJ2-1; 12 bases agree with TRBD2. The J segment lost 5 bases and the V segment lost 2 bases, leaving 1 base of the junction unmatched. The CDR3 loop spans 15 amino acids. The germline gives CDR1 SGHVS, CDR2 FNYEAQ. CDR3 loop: CASSLRTSGNNEQFF. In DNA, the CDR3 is TGTGCCAGCAGCTTAAGGACTAGCGGGAACAATGAGCAGTTCTTC.

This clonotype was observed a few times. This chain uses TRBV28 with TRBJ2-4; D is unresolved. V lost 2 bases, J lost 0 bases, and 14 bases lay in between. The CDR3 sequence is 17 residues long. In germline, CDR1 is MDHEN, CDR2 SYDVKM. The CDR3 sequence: CASSLKWLPIAKNIQYF. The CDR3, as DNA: TGTGCCAGCAGTTTAAAGTGGCTGCCCATAGCCAAAAACATTCAGTACTTC.

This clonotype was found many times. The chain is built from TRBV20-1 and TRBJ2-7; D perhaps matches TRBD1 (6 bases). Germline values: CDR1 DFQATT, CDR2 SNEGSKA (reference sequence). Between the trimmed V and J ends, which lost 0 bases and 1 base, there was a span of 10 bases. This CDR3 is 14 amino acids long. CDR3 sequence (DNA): TGCAGTGCTAGAGATGGTAGGGGGTCCTACGAGCAGTACGTC. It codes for CSARDGRGSYEQYV.

Written as DNA, the CDR3 is TGCGCCAGCAGCCAAGATGCCCAGCGTGACACTGAAGCTTTCTTT. Translation gives CASSQDAQRDTEAFF. The rearrangement uses TRBV4-3 and TRBJ1-1; D is ambiguous. Deletions cut 0 bases from V and 3 bases from J, with 11 bases between. CDR3 length: 15 amino acids. Germline V CDR1 and CDR2: LGHNA, YSLEER.

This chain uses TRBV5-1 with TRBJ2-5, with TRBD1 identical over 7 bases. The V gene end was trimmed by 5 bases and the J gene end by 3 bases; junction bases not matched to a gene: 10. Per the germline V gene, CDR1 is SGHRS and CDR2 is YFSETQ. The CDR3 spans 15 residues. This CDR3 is CASRLESGQKETQYF. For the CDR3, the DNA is TGCGCCAGCAGACTGGAATCGGGACAGAAAGAGACCCAGTACTTC. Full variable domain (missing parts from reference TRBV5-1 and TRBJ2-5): KAGVTQTPRYLIKTRGQQVTLSCSPISGHRSVSWYQQTPGQGLQFLFEYFSETQRNKGNFPGRFSGRQFSNSRSEMNVSTLELGDSALYLCASRLESGQKETQYFGPGTRLLVL.

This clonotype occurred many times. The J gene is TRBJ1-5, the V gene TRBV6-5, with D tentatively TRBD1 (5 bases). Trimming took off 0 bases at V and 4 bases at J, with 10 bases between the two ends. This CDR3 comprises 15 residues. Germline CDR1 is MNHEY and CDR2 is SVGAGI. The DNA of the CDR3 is TGTGCCAGCAGTTACTCAATGTGGGGGAATCAGCCCCAGCATTTT. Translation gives CASSYSMWGNQPQHF.

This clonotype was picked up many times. CDR3 loop: CSALRPTTDTQYF. CDR3 DNA: TGCAGTGCCCTCAGACCGACCACAGATACGCAGTATTTT. This chain connects TRBV20-1 to TRBJ2-3, with D unclear. This CDR3 has 13 residues. Per the germline V gene, CDR1 is DFQATT and CDR2 is SNEGSKA (reference sequence). With 6 bases removed from V and 2 bases from J, the gap between germline ends came to 12 bases.

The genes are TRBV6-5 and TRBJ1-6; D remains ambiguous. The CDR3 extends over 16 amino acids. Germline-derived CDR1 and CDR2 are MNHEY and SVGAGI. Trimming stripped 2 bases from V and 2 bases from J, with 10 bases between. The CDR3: CASSYREGPYNSPLHF. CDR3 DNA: TGTGCCAGCAGTTACAGGGAGGGTCCCTATAATTCACCCCTCCACTTT.

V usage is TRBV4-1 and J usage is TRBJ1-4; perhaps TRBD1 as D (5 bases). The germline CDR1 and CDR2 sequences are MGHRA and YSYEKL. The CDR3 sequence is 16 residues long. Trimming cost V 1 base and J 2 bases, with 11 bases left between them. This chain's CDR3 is CASSQGRGGTNEKLFF. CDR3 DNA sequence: TGCGCCAGCAGCCAAGGCCGGGGGGGTACTAATGAAAAACTGTTTTTT.

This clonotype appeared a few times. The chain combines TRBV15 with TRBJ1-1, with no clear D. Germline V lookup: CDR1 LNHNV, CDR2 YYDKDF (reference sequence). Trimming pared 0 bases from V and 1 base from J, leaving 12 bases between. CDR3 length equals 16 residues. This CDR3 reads CATSRDPRLPNTEAFF. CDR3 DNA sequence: TGTGCCACCAGCAGAGACCCCAGGCTTCCGAACACTGAAGCTTTCTTT.

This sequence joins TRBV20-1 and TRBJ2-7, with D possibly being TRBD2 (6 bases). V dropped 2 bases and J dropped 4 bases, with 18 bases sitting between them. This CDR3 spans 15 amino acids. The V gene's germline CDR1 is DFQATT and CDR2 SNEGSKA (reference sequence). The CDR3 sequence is CSARRSGTWAYEQYF. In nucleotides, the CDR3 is TGCAGTGCTAGACGTTCCGGGACTTGGGCTTACGAGCAGTACTTC.

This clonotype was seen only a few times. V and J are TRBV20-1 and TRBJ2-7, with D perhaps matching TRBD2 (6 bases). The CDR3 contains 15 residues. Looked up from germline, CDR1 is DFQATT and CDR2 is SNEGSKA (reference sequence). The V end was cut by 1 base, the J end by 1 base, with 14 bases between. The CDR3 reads CSARGPHGGSYEQYV. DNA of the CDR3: TGCAGTGCTAGAGGTCCACATGGGGGGTCCTACGAGCAGTACGTC.

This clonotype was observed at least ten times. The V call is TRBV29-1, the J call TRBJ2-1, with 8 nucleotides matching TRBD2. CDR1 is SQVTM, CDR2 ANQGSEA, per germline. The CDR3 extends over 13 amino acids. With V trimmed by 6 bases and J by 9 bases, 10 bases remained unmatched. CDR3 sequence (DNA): TGCAGCGTGGCGGGGGGCATCGGGGGTGAGCAGTTCTTC. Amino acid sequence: CSVAGGIGGEQFF.

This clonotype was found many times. The CDR3 sequence: CASSLRGSWGVWTGELFF. The CDR3 region has the DNA TGTGCCAGCAGTTTACGGGGCTCGTGGGGCGTGTGGACCGGGGAGCTGTTTTTT. The chain employs TRBV12-3 or TRBV12-4 and TRBJ2-2; the D call may be TRBD1 or TRBD2 (5 bases each). The CDR3 length is 18 residues. V was shortened by 2 bases and J by 5 bases, with 21 bases between the two germline ends.

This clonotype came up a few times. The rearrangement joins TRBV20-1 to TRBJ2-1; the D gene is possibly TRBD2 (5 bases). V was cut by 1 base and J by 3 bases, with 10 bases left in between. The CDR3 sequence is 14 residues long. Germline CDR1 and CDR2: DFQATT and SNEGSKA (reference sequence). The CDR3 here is CSARGRTDYNEQFF. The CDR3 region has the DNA TGCAGTGCTAGAGGCCGGACTGACTACAATGAGCAGTTCTTC.

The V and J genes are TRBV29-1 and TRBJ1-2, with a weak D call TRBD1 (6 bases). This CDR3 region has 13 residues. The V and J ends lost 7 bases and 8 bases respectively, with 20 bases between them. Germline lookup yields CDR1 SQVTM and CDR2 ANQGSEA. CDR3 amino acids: CSATGTLKRGYTF. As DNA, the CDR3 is TGCAGCGCAACCGGGACACTCAAGAGAGGCTACACCTTC.

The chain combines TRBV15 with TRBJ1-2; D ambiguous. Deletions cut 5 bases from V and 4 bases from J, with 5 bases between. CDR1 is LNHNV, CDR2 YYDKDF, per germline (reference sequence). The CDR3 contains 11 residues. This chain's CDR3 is CATSGPYGYTF. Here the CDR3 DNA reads TGTGCCACCAGCGGCCCCTATGGCTACACCTTC.

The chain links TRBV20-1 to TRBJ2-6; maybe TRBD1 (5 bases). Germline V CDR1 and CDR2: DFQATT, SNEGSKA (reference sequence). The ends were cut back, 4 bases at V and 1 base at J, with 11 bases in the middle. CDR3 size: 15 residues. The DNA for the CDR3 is TGCAGTGCTACCGAGACAGTTTCTGGGGCCAACGTCCTGACTTTC. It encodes CSATETVSGANVLTF.

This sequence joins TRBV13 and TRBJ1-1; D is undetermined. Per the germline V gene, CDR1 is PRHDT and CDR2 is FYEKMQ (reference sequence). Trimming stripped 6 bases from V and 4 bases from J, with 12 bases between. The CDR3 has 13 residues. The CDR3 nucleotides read TGTGCCAGCAGAGCGGGCCTAGCCACTGAAGCTTTCTTT. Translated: CASRAGLATEAFF.

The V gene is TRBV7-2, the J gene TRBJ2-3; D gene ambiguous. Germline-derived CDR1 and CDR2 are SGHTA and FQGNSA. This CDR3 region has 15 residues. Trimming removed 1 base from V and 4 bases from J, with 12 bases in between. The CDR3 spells CASSLGVPGPDTQYF. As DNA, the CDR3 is TGTGCCAGCAGCTTAGGGGTACCGGGCCCAGATACGCAGTATTTT. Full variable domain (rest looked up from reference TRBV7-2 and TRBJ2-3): GAGVSQSPSNKVTEKGKDVELRCDPISGHTALYWYRQSLGQGLEFLIYFQGNSAPDKSGLPSDRFSAERTGGSVSTLTIQRTQQEDSAVYLCASSLGVPGPDTQYFGPGTRLTVL.

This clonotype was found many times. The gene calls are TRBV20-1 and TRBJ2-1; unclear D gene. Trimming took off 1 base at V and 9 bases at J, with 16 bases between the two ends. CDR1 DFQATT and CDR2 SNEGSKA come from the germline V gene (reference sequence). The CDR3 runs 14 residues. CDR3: CSARVLDSKVEQFF. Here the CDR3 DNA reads TGCAGTGCTAGAGTTTTGGATAGCAAAGTTGAGCAGTTCTTC.

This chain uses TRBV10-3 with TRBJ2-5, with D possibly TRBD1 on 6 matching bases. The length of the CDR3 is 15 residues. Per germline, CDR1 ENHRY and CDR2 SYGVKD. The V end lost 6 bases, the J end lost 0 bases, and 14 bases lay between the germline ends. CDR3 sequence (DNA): TGTGCCATCAGAACCGGGACACCGAACCAAGAGACCCAGTACTTC. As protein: CAIRTGTPNQETQYF.

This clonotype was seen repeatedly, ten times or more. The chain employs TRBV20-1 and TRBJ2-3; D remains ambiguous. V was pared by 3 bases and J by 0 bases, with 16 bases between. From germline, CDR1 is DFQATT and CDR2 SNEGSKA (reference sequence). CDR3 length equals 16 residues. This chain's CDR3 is CSARDPAVASTDTQYF. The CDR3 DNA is TGCAGTGCTAGGGACCCGGCGGTCGCTAGCACAGATACGCAGTATTTT.

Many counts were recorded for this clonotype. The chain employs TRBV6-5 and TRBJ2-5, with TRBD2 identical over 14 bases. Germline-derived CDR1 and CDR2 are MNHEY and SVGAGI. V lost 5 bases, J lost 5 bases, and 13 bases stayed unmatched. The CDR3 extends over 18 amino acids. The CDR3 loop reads CASSTRLAGGPVEETQYF. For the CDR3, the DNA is TGTGCCAGCAGTACACGACTAGCGGGGGGGCCGGTGGAGGAGACCCAGTACTTC.

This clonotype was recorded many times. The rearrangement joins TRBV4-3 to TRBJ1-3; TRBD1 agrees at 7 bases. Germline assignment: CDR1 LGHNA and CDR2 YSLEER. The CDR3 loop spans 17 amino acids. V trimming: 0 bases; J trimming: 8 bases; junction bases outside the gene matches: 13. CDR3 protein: CASSQELGGDRVDTIYF. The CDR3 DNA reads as TGCGCCAGCAGCCAAGAGCTCGGGGGTGACAGGGTTGACACCATATATTTT.